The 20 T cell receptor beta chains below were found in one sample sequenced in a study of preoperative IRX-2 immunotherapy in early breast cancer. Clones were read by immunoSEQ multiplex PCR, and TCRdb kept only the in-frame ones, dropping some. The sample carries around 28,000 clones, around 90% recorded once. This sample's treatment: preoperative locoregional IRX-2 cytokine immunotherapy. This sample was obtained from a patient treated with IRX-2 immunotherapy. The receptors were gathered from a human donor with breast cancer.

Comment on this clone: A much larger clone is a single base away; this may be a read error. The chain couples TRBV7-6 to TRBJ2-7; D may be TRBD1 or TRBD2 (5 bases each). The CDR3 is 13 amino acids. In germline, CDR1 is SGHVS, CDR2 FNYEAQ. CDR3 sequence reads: CANSSGPNYEQYF. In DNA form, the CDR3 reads TGTGCCAACAGCTCGGGACCTAACTACGAGCAGTACTTC. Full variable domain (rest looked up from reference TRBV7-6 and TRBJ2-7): GAGVSQSPRYKVTKRGQDVALRCDPISGHVSLYWYRQALGQGPEFLTYFNYEAQQDKSGLPNDRFSAERPEGSISTLTIQRTEQRDSAMYRCANSSGPNYEQYFGPGTRLTVT.

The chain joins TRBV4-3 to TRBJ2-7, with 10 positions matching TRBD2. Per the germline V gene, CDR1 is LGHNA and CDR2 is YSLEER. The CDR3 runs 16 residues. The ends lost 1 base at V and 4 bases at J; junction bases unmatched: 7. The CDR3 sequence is CASSQGVAGGKYEQYF. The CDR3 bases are TGCGCCAGCAGCCAAGGGGTAGCGGGGGGCAAATACGAGCAGTACTTC.

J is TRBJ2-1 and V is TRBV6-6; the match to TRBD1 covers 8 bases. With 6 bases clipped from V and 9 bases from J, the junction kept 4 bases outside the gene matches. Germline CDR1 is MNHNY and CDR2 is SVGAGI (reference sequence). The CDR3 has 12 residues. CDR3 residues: CASSPGGSEQFF. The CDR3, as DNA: TGTGCCAGCAGCCCAGGGGGCAGTGAGCAGTTCTTC.

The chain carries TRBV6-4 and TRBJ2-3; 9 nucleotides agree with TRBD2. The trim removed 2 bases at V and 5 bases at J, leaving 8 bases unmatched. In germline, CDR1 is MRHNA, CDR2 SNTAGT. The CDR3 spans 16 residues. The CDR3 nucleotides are TGTGCCAGCAGTGACGGCGGCGGGGGGGCCGGAGATACGCAGTATTTT. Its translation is CASSDGGGGAGDTQYF.

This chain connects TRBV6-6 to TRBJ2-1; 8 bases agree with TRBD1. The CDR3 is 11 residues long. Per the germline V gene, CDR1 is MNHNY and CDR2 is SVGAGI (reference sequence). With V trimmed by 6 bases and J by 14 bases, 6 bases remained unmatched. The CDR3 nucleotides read TGTGCCAGCAGACTCGGACAGGGAAAGTTCTTC. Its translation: CASRLGQGKFF.

Written as DNA, the CDR3 is TGCGCCAGCAGCATCAGCACCATGAACACTGAAGCTTTCTTT. Translated: CASSISTMNTEAFF. The chain employs TRBV5-1 and TRBJ1-1; D uncertain. The germline V and J ends were trimmed by 4 bases and 0 bases, with 10 bases remaining between them. This CDR3 contains 14 residues. Germline V CDR1 and CDR2: SGHRS, YFSETQ.

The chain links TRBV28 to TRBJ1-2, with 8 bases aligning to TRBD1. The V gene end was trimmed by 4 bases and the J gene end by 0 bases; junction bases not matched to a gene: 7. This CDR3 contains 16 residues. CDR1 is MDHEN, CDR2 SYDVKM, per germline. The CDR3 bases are TGTGCCAGCAGTTCCACAGGGGGGCTTTCTAACTATGGCTACACCTTC. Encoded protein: CASSSTGGLSNYGYTF.

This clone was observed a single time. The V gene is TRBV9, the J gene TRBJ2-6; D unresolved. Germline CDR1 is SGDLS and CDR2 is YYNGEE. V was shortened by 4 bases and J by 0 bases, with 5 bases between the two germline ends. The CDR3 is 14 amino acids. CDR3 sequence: CASSISSGANVLTF. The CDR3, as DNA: TGTGCCAGCAGCATCAGCTCTGGGGCCAACGTCCTGACTTTC.

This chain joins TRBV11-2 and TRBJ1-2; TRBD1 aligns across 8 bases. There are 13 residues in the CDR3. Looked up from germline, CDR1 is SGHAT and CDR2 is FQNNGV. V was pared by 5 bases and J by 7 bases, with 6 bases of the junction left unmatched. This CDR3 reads CASSNGQGIGYTF. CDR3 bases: TGTGCCAGCAGCAATGGACAGGGAATTGGCTACACCTTC.

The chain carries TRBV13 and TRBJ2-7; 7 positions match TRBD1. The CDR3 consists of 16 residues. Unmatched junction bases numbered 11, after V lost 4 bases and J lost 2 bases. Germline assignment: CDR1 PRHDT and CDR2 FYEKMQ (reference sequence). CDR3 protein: CASSSGGQAAPYEQYF. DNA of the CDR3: TGTGCCAGCAGCTCCGGAGGACAGGCAGCCCCCTACGAGCAGTACTTC.

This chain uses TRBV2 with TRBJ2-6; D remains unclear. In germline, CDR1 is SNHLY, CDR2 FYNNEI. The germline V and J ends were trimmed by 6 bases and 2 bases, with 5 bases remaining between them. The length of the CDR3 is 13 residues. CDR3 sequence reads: CASRGTGANVLTF. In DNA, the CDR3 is TGTGCCAGCAGGGGGACTGGGGCCAACGTCCTGACTTTC.

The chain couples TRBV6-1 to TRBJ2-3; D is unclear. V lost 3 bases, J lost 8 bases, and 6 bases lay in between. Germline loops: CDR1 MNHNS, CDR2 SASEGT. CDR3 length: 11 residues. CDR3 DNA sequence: TGTGCCAGCAGTGACAGGCGTACGCAGTATTTT. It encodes CASSDRRTQYF.

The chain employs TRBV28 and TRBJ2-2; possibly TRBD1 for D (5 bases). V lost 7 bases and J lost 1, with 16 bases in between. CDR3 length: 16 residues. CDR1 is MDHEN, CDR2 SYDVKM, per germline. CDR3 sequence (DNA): TGTGCCAGCAAGTTTCCCAGGGCAGGGAACACCGGGGAGCTGTTTTTT. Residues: CASKFPRAGNTGELFF.

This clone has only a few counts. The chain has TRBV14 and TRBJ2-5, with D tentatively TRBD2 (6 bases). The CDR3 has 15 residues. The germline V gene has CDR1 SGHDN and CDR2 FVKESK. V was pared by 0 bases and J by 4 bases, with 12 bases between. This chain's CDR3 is CASSQDSTSRETQYF. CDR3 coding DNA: TGTGCCAGCAGCCAAGATAGTACTAGCAGAGAGACCCAGTACTTC.

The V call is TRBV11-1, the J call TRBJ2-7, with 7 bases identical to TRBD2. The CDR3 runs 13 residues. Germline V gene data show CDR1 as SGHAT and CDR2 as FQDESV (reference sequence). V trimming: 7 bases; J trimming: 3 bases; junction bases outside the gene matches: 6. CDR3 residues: CASTSSGYYEQYF. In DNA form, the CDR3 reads TGTGCCAGCACGTCTAGCGGTTACTACGAGCAGTACTTC.

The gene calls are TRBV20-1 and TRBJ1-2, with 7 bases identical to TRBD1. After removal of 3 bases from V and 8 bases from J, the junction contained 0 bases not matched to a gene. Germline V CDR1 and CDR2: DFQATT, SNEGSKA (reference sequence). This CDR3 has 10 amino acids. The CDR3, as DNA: TGCAGTGCTAGGGGACAGGGCTACACCTTC. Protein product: CSARGQGYTF.

This CDR3 is CASSLQLATINTGELFF. DNA of the CDR3: TGTGCCAGCAGCCTCCAACTAGCGACCATTAACACCGGGGAGCTGTTTTTT. The rearrangement links TRBV7-7 to TRBJ2-2, with TRBD2 matching over 7 bases. Germline CDR1 is SSHAT and CDR2 is FNYEAQ (reference sequence). The CDR3 runs to 17 residues. Trimming at V came to 5 bases and at J to 2 bases, leaving 11 bases not matched to a gene.

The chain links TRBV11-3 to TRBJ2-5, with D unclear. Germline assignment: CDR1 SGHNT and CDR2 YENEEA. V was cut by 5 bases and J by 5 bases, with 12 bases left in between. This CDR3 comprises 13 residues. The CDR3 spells CASSLVAEETQYF. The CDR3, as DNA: TGTGCCAGCAGCCTGGTGGCGGAGGAGACCCAGTACTTC.

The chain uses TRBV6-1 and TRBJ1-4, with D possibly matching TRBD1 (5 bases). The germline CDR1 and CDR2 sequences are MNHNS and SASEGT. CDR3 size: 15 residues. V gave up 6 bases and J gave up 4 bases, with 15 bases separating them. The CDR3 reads CASSLLGRNNEKLFF. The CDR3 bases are TGTGCCAGCAGCCTTTTGGGACGGAATAATGAAAAACTGTTTTTT.

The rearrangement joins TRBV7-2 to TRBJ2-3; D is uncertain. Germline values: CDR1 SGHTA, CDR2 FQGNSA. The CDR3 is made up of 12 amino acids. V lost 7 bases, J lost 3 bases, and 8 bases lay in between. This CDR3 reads CASTTGTDTQYF. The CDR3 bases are TGTGCCAGCACCACGGGTACAGATACGCAGTATTTT.